This TCR beta chain was documented in a study of control samples from healthy donors and cancer patients. Using immunoSEQ multiplex PCR, the repertoire was profiled, and TCRdb retains in-frame clones only, with some absent. Of about 130,000 clones detected, roughly 94% appear once; the ten largest clones hold approximately 15%. The CDR3 runs 15 residues. V lost 5 bases to trimming and J lost 3 bases; unmatched junction nucleotides: 1. Germline values: CDR1 MNHNY, CDR2 SVGAGI (reference sequence). The sequence derives from a man between 60 and 70 years old with colorectal cancer. Sequencing was carried out using PBMCs. V is TRBV6-6 and J is TRBJ2-1; 13 bases map to TRBD2. The CDR3 coding sequence is TGTGCCAGCAGTCGGACTAGCGGGGGCTACAATGAGCAGTTCTTC. Protein sequence: CASSRTSGGYNEQFF.